These T cell receptor beta chains were read from a single sample in a study of T-cell memory formation after mild COVID-19. Via MiXCR, TCRdb re-called the 5' RACE reads, giving one row per CDR3 protein. The sample consists of 280,000 or so distinct CDR3 sequences, under 8.5% of them appearing once. The sample taken for sequencing was PBMCs or a T cell subset sorted from them (not recorded which). Receptors were obtained from a man between 18 and 29 years old who had mild COVID-19 (a few samples of this study predate the infection). Cell type and time point are not known. Both conserved end residues are part of each CDR3. Each record gives: D gene, V gene, clone size, J gene, CDR3 protein, CDR3 DNA. A D gene is named only where the DNA matches it firmly. Only part of the rows carry a size: once, few, many, or a class if the clone is expanded.

>TRBD2|TRBV11-3|-|TRBJ2-5
CASSSREGRETQYF
TGTGCCAGCAGTTCCCGGGAGGGGAGGGAGACCCAGTACTTC
>-|TRBV5-1|-|TRBJ2-6
CASSLIPPGRYSGANVLTF
TGCGCCAGCAGTCTTATCCCTCCGGGCCGCTACTCTGGGGCCAACGTCCTGACTTTC
>-|TRBV4-1|-|TRBJ2-2
CASSRGRTNTGELFF
TGCGCCAGCAGCCGGGGACGGACGAACACCGGGGAGCTGTTTTTT
>-|TRBV5-1|few|TRBJ1-1
CASSLAVGPIEAFF
TGCGCCAGCAGCTTGGCCGTGGGGCCTATTGAAGCTTTCTTT
>TRBD1|TRBV7-9|-|TRBJ2-2
CASSSLDRANTGELFF
TGTGCCAGCAGCTCCCTAGACAGGGCGAACACCGGGGAGCTGTTTTTT
>-|TRBV5-1|-|TRBJ1-6
CASSLELQGSNSPLHF
TGCGCCAGCAGCTTGGAGCTACAGGGTTCTAATTCACCCCTCCACTTT
>-|TRBV20-1|many|TRBJ1-5
CSASHTGASNQPQHF
TGCAGTGCTAGCCATACCGGGGCTAGCAATCAGCCCCAGCATTTT
>TRBD1|TRBV28|-|TRBJ1-5
CASSTGGAGNQPQHF
TGTGCCAGCAGTACAGGGGGCGCTGGCAATCAGCCCCAGCATTTT
>TRBD1|TRBV6-2/TRBV6-3|few|TRBJ2-2
CASSTGTGVVGELFF
TGTGCCAGCAGTACCGGGACAGGGGTAGTTGGGGAGCTGTTTTTT
>-|TRBV5-6|-|TRBJ2-7
CASRLGLSYEQYF
TGTGCCAGCAGACTAGGGCTTTCCTACGAGCAGTACTTC
>-|TRBV29-1|-|TRBJ2-4
CSVLDLAKNIQYF
TGCAGCGTTTTAGACCTAGCCAAAAACATTCAGTACTTC
>-|TRBV12-3/TRBV12-4|few|TRBJ1-5
CASSASDGYNQPQHF
TGTGCCAGCAGTGCCTCGGACGGGTACAATCAGCCCCAGCATTTT
>-|TRBV24-1|-|TRBJ2-3
CATSDFTYTQYF
TGTGCCACCAGTGATTTCACCTATACGCAGTATTTT
>-|TRBV5-1|few|TRBJ1-5
CASSPWSGSNQPQHF
TGCGCCAGCAGCCCATGGTCGGGGAGCAATCAGCCCCAGCATTTT
>-|TRBV6-4|-|TRBJ1-2
CVSSDSMGGERPGYTF
TGTGTCAGCAGTGACTCGATGGGAGGGGAACGGCCCGGCTACACCTTC
>TRBD1|TRBV4-2|few|TRBJ2-3
CASSQFRTGRGTDTQYF
TGTGCCAGCAGCCAATTTCGGACAGGCAGGGGCACAGATACGCAGTATTTT
>-|TRBV27|few|TRBJ1-4
CASSLNRDNEKLFF
TGTGCCAGCAGTTTAAACAGGGATAATGAAAAACTGTTTTTT
>-|TRBV29-1|-|TRBJ2-7
CSVGERGEQYF
TGCAGCGTTGGGGAAAGGGGCGAGCAGTACTTC
>-|TRBV20-1|few|TRBJ2-3
CSASSGGSSTDTQYF
TGCAGTGCTAGTAGTGGGGGGTCTAGCACAGATACGCAGTATTTT
>TRBD1|TRBV9|few|TRBJ2-6
CASSGRQGSGANVLTF
TGTGCCAGCAGCGGGAGACAGGGCTCTGGGGCCAACGTCCTGACTTTC
>-|TRBV24-1|-|TRBJ2-7
CATRSPGQPPSYEQYF
TGTGCCACCAGAAGCCCCGGACAGCCTCCTTCCTACGAGCAGTACTTC